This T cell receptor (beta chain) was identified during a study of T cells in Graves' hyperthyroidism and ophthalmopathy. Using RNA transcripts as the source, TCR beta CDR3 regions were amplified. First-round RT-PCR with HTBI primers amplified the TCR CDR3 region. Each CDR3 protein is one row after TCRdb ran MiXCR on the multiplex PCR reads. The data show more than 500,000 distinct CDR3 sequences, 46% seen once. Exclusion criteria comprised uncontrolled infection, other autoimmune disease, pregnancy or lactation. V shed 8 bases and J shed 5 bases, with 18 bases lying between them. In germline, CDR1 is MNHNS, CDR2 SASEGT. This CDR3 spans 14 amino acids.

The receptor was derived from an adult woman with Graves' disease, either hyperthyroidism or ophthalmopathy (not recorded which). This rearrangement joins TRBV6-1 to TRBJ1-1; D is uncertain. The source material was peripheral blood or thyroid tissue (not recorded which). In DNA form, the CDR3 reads TGTGCCAGCGAACAGATCGGGGAGAGTACTGAAGCTTTCTTT. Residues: CASEQIGESTEAFF.